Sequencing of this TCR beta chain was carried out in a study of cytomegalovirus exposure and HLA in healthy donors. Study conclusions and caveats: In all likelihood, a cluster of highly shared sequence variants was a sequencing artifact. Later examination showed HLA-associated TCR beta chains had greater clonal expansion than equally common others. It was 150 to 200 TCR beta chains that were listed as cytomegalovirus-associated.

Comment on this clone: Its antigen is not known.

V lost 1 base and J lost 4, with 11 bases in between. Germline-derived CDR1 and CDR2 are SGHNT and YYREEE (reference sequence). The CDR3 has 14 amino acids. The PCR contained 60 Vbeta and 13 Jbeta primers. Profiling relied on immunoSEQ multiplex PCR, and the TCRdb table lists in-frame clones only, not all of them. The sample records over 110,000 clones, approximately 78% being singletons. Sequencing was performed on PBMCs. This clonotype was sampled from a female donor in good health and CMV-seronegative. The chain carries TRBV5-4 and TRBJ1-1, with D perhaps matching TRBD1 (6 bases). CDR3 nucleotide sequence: TGTGCCAGCAGCTTGTTAGGGGGAACCACTGAAGCTTTCTTT. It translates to CASSLLGGTTEAFF.